The 20 T cell receptor beta chains below all came from one sample that was sequenced in a study of CD8 T cells in ankylosing spondylitis listed by TCRdb under 2017. Broader findings and caveats from the paper: Blood from ankylosing spondylitis patients appeared to be characterized by a TCR beta motif composed of roughly eight highly homologous amino acid variants.

Libraries were prepared through 5' RACE. Sequencer: Illumina HiSeq 2500. The public reads were quality trimmed at Q25 with fastp and then assembled into clones with MiXCR by TCRdb, keeping productive beta chains. Every entry covers one CDR3 protein and lists the most common genes and DNA from its rows. This sample comprises approximately 300,000 distinct CDR3 sequences, 8% of them detected only once. The ten top clones hold roughly 14% of the sample. Their antigens remain unidentified. The source material was blood, either unsorted or a sorted T cell fraction (not recorded which). The receptors were sampled from a male donor with ankylosing spondylitis.

This chain links TRBV2 with TRBJ2-1; D is uncertain. The CDR3 has 11 residues. Germline lookup yields CDR1 SNHLY and CDR2 FYNNEI. V lost 8 bases and J lost 3, with 5 bases in between. The CDR3 DNA reads TGTGCCAGCGGCCTCTACAATGAGCAGTTCTTC. Translation: CASGLYNEQFF.

This clonotype came up a few times. This rearrangement joins TRBV19 to TRBJ2-3, with D perhaps TRBD1 (5 bases). The germline V gene encodes CDR1 LNHDA and CDR2 SQIVND (reference sequence). The CDR3 is 16 amino acids. Trimming took off 4 bases at V and 6 bases at J, with 20 bases between the two ends. CDR3 loop: CASSTPGALSSDTQYF. The DNA for the CDR3 is TGTGCCAGTAGTACTCCTGGGGCGCTTAGTTCGGATACGCAGTATTTT.

In its sample, this clonotype was seen many times. V usage is TRBV20-1 and J usage is TRBJ1-2; possible D gene TRBD1, 5 bases. This CDR3 contains 12 residues. The V and J ends lost 7 bases and 4 bases respectively, with 13 bases between them. Germline lookup yields CDR1 DFQATT and CDR2 SNEGSKA (reference sequence). CDR3 DNA sequence: TGCAGTGGAACCGGGACCTCCTATGGCTACACCTTC. Protein: CSGTGTSYGYTF.

This clonotype occurred many times. The rearrangement uses TRBV7-2 and TRBJ2-7; D gene uncertain. V was shortened by 1 base and J by 0 bases, with 10 bases between the two germline ends. Looked up from germline, CDR1 is SGHTA and CDR2 is FQGNSA. The CDR3 has 15 amino acids. This chain's CDR3 is CASSLVSSSSYEQYF. As DNA, the CDR3 is TGTGCCAGCAGCTTAGTATCCTCTAGCTCCTACGAGCAGTACTTC.

This clonotype was recorded a few times. The rearrangement uses TRBV28 and TRBJ2-2, with TRBD1 matching 7 bases. This CDR3 comprises 14 residues. J lost 6 bases, V lost 3 bases, and 4 bases had no gene match. Looked up from germline, CDR1 is MDHEN and CDR2 is SYDVKM. CDR3 in DNA: TGTGCCAGCAGTTTCGACAGGGTGCCCGGGGAGCTGTTTTTT. It specifies CASSFDRVPGELFF.

This clonotype was counted many times. The CDR3 loop reads CASSFGLATDTQYF. In DNA form, the CDR3 reads TGTGCCAGCAGTTTTGGACTAGCGACAGATACGCAGTATTTT. The chain joins TRBV27 to TRBJ2-3; 9 nucleotides agree with TRBD2. The CDR3 covers 14 residues. Losses at the gene ends were 3 bases for V and 3 bases for J; bases not matched to a gene: 1. Germline V gene data show CDR1 as MNHEY and CDR2 as SMNVEV (reference sequence).

The chain combines TRBV28 with TRBJ2-5; D perhaps matches TRBD2 (6 bases). CDR3 length: 14 residues. V shed 3 bases and J shed 5 bases, with 13 bases lying between them. The germline CDR1 and CDR2 sequences are MDHEN and SYDVKM. This chain's CDR3 is CASSFRESLETQYF. Written as DNA, the CDR3 is TGTGCCAGCAGTTTCCGGGAGAGTTTGGAGACCCAGTACTTC.

The V call is TRBV7-3, the J call TRBJ1-1; D call uncertain. This CDR3 spans 14 amino acids. The germline gives CDR1 SGHTA, CDR2 FQGTGA. V was clipped by 6 bases and J by 3 bases, with 14 bases between them. Here the CDR3 reads CASRTIPGDTEAFF. In DNA form, the CDR3 reads TGTGCCAGCAGGACAATCCCCGGGGACACTGAAGCTTTCTTT.

This clonotype was seen ten or more times. CDR3 protein: CSARGYGEQFF. For the CDR3, the DNA is TGCAGTGCTAGAGGGTATGGTGAGCAGTTCTTC. The chain uses TRBV20-1 and TRBJ2-1; unclear D gene. With 1 base removed from V and 9 bases from J, the gap between germline ends came to 7 bases. The CDR3 totals 11 residues. Germline values: CDR1 DFQATT, CDR2 SNEGSKA (reference sequence).

This clonotype has ten or more counts. V gene TRBV7-2 combines with J gene TRBJ1-1; no clear D gene. Germline V gene data show CDR1 as SGHTA and CDR2 as FQGNSA. The CDR3 is made up of 15 amino acids. V was trimmed by 6 bases and J by 2 bases, leaving 16 bases between them. The CDR3 spells CASSSYSDGNTEAFF. The DNA for the CDR3 is TGTGCCAGCAGTTCATATTCAGACGGAAACACTGAAGCTTTCTTT.

The chain carries TRBV20-1 and TRBJ1-1; D is unresolved. CDR1 is DFQATT, CDR2 SNEGSKA, per germline (reference sequence). The germline V and J ends were trimmed by 3 bases and 7 bases, with 9 bases remaining between them. The CDR3 is made up of 11 amino acids. The CDR3 nucleotides are TGCAGTGCTAGTCGGTCGGGTGAAGCTTTCTTT. Its translation: CSASRSGEAFF.

The chain links TRBV12-3 or TRBV12-4 to TRBJ1-2; maybe TRBD1 (5 bases). V was pared by 4 bases and J by 0 bases, with 12 bases between. The CDR3 totals 15 residues. CDR3 sequence (DNA): TGTGCCAGCAGTTCCGGAGACAGAGCTAACTATGGCTACACCTTC. It is translated as CASSSGDRANYGYTF.

The V and J genes are TRBV20-1 and TRBJ1-3; D perhaps matches TRBD1 (5 bases). The CDR3 runs 15 residues. V lost 3 bases, J lost 3 bases, and 15 bases lay in between. The germline gives CDR1 DFQATT, CDR2 SNEGSKA (reference sequence). CDR3 amino acids: CSASLRGSSGNTIYF. CDR3 nucleotide sequence: TGCAGTGCTAGTTTAAGGGGATCGAGTGGAAACACCATATATTTT.

This clonotype was counted only a few times. V gene TRBV29-1 combines with J gene TRBJ1-4; tentative D call: TRBD1 (6 bases). Per the germline V gene, CDR1 is SQVTM and CDR2 is ANQGSEA. The CDR3 extends over 16 amino acids. V lost 6 bases, J lost 8 bases, and 25 bases lay in between. The CDR3 loop reads CSVRDTGFGLGEKLFF. In DNA, the CDR3 is TGCAGCGTCCGGGACACAGGGTTTGGTCTTGGGGAAAAACTGTTTTTT.

In its sample, this clonotype was seen many times. The chain links TRBV28 to TRBJ1-5; no reliable D call. The CDR3 extends over 15 amino acids. CDR1 is MDHEN and CDR2 is SYDVKM in the germline V gene. Trimming left V 2 bases short and J 5 bases short, with 13 bases between. CDR3 coding DNA: TGTGCCAGCAGTTTAGGGCAGGCTGGGGATCAGCCCCAGCATTTT. It is translated as CASSLGQAGDQPQHF.

The rearrangement uses TRBV7-8 and TRBJ2-5, with 9 bases matching TRBD2. V shed 0 bases and J 5 bases; nucleotides not matched to a gene: 10. This CDR3 has 17 residues. CDR1 and CDR2 from the germline V gene are SGHVS and FQNEAQ. The CDR3 sequence is CASSLARVAGVQETQYF. The CDR3 nucleotides read TGTGCCAGCAGCTTAGCGCGGGTAGCGGGAGTGCAGGAGACCCAGTACTTC.

The gene calls are TRBV10-3 and TRBJ2-1; D may be TRBD1 (6 bases). This CDR3 contains 14 residues. CDR1 is ENHRY, CDR2 SYGVKD, per germline. Trimming stripped 6 bases from V and 2 bases from J, with 11 bases between. The CDR3 protein is CAIRSGDAYNEQFF. CDR3 coding DNA: TGTGCCATCAGGTCAGGGGACGCCTACAATGAGCAGTTCTTC.

The chain couples TRBV7-9 to TRBJ2-3, with D possibly being TRBD1 (7 bases). The germline V gene encodes CDR1 SEHNR and CDR2 FQNEAQ (reference sequence). The CDR3 loop spans 15 amino acids. V lost 3 bases and J 0 bases, leaving 10 bases between the germline ends. CDR3 loop: CASSLTGTSTDTQYF. As DNA, the CDR3 is TGTGCCAGCAGCTTGACAGGGACTAGCACAGATACGCAGTATTTT.

The chain has TRBV2 and TRBJ2-1; D not resolved. This CDR3 region has 11 residues. The germline V gene has CDR1 SNHLY and CDR2 FYNNEI. The V end lost 8 bases, the J end lost 9 bases, and 11 bases lay between the germline ends. CDR3 DNA sequence: TGTGCCAGCCGGCCCATAACTGAGCAGTTCTTC. Its translation is CASRPITEQFF.

There are many counts of this clonotype. V is TRBV29-1 and J is TRBJ1-1; the D gene is possibly TRBD1 (5 bases). Germline V gene data show CDR1 as SQVTM and CDR2 as ANQGSEA. V was cut by 2 bases and J by 7 bases, with 11 bases left in between. The CDR3 runs 12 residues. The CDR3 loop is CSVERGVDEAFF. CDR3 in DNA: TGCAGCGTTGAAAGGGGAGTGGATGAAGCTTTCTTT.